The 21 T cell receptor beta chains below all came from one sample that was sequenced in a study of T cell responses to AZD1222 COVID-19 vaccine. TCRdb's table, derived via immunoSEQ multiplex PCR, lists solely in-frame clones and lacks some. The sample shows tens of thousands of clones, 90% of them seen only once. The input for sequencing was peripheral blood, taken 28 days after the second AZD1222 dose. The receptors derive from an adult who received the AZD1222 COVID-19 vaccine.

The DNA for the CDR3 is TGTGCCAGCAGTTACTCGAGGACTAGCCCCACCGGGGAGCTGTTTTTT. It encodes CASSYSRTSPTGELFF. The gene calls are TRBV6-2 or TRBV6-3 and TRBJ2-2; TRBD2 aligns across 8 bases. V gave up 0 bases and J gave up 4 bases; unmatched junction bases: 4. Germline V gene sequence: CDR1 MNHEY, CDR2 SVGEGT. The CDR3 runs to 16 residues.

The chain has TRBV24-1 and TRBJ1-2, with D unresolved. Germline loops: CDR1 KGHDR, CDR2 SFDVKD. V was pared by 3 bases and J by 8 bases, with 15 bases between. This CDR3 has 14 residues. As DNA, the CDR3 is TGTGCCACCAGTGATCCAACCTGGTACGGGGGCTACACCTTC. Its translation: CATSDPTWYGGYTF.

J is TRBJ1-1 and V is TRBV5-6, with D uncertain. The CDR3 length is 14 residues. Trimming stripped 4 bases from V and 7 bases from J, with 17 bases between. Per the germline V gene, CDR1 is SGHDT and CDR2 is YYEEEE. CDR3 amino acids: CASSRRTISDEAFF. The CDR3 region has the DNA TGTGCCAGCAGCCGCCGGACGATAAGTGATGAAGCTTTCTTT.

This chain connects TRBV28 to TRBJ1-2, with D unclear. Germline lookup yields CDR1 MDHEN and CDR2 SYDVKM. V lost 2 bases, J lost 0 bases, and 7 bases lay in between. CDR3 size: 14 residues. CDR3 bases: TGTGCCAGCAGTTTAGTGGTAGCTAACTATGGCTACACCTTC. Residues: CASSLVVANYGYTF.

The chain links TRBV19 to TRBJ1-2; tentatively, D is TRBD1 (5 bases). Germline lookup yields CDR1 LNHDA and CDR2 SQIVND (reference sequence). V was cut by 3 bases and J by 1 base, with 12 bases left in between. CDR3 length equals 15 residues. CDR3 amino acids: CASSIGGLYNYGYTF. In nucleotides, the CDR3 is TGTGCCAGTAGTATCGGGGGACTTTATAACTATGGCTACACCTTC.

CDR3 sequence: CASSIDRGLGYTF. The CDR3 nucleotides read TGTGCCAGCAGCATTGACAGGGGGCTTGGCTACACCTTC. V gene TRBV6-5 combines with J gene TRBJ1-2, with 10 bases fitting TRBD1. The CDR3 has 13 residues. CDR1 is MNHEY, CDR2 SVGAGI, per germline. V trimming: 6 bases; J trimming: 7 bases; junction bases outside the gene matches: 5.

The chain recombines TRBV12-3 or TRBV12-4 with TRBJ1-4, with a tentative D call TRBD1 (5 bases). CDR3 length: 13 residues. V dropped 8 bases and J dropped 4 bases, with 11 bases sitting between them. The CDR3 DNA reads TGTGCCAGCCGGGACCGGAATAATGAAAAACTGTTTTTT. Its translation is CASRDRNNEKLFF.

The chain joins TRBV27 to TRBJ2-1; 9 positions agree with TRBD2. The ends lost 3 bases at V and 6 bases at J; junction bases unmatched: 15. Germline V gene lookup returns CDR1 MNHEY and CDR2 SMNVEV (reference sequence). This CDR3 spans 18 amino acids. The CDR3 bases are TGTGCCAGCAGTTTCACCTCGGAACCTAGCGGGGTTTCCAATGAGCAGTTCTTC. Translated: CASSFTSEPSGVSNEQFF.

The count of this clone is one. In nucleotides, the CDR3 is TGTGCCAGCAGGTATTCCCAGAAGGCTTTCTTT. Its translation is CASRYSQKAFF. J is TRBJ1-1 and V is TRBV6-5; no clear D gene. V was shortened by 6 bases and J by 11 bases, with 13 bases between the two germline ends. The CDR3 runs 11 residues. Per the germline V gene, CDR1 is MNHEY and CDR2 is SVGAGI.

This chain links TRBV5-1 with TRBJ2-7, with D possibly TRBD1 on 6 matching bases. This CDR3 spans 15 amino acids. V gave up 3 bases and J gave up 0 bases, with 13 bases separating them. Germline loops: CDR1 SGHRS, CDR2 YFSETQ. The CDR3: CASSYLRDNSYEQYF. The CDR3 DNA reads TGCGCCAGCAGCTATCTCCGGGACAACTCCTACGAGCAGTACTTC.

The chain links TRBV6-6 to TRBJ1-1; perhaps TRBD1 as D (6 bases). This CDR3 contains 13 residues. The V end lost 8 bases, the J end lost 0 bases, and 10 bases lay between the germline ends. Germline V lookup: CDR1 MNHNY, CDR2 SVGAGI (reference sequence). For the CDR3, the DNA is TGTGCCAGCCACGGACAGTTGAACACTGAAGCTTTCTTT. It encodes CASHGQLNTEAFF.

This chain links TRBV5-1 with TRBJ2-1, with a weak D call TRBD1 (6 bases). Trimming pared 4 bases from V and 9 bases from J, leaving 23 bases between. CDR1 and CDR2 (germline): SGHRS, YFSETQ. This CDR3 is built from 16 residues. The CDR3 spells CASSPSGTGRGGEQFF. The CDR3 coding sequence is TGCGCCAGCAGCCCTTCGGGGACGGGAAGAGGGGGTGAGCAGTTCTTC.

This sequence joins TRBV10-2 and TRBJ2-7; TRBD2 agrees at 9 bases. The CDR3 length is 13 residues. Germline V lookup: CDR1 WSHSY, CDR2 SAAADI. Trimming cost V 7 bases and J 4 bases; bases outside gene matches: 5. The chain's CDR3 is CASMSGGLYEQYF. The CDR3, as DNA: TGCGCCAGCATGAGCGGGGGGCTGTACGAGCAGTACTTC.

The gene calls are TRBV27 and TRBJ1-6, with 8 bases that match TRBD1. The CDR3 is 17 amino acids. Looked up from germline, CDR1 is MNHEY and CDR2 is SMNVEV (reference sequence). With V trimmed by 2 bases and J by 4 bases, 7 bases remained unmatched. The CDR3 sequence is CASSLGSGGAYNSPLHF. DNA of the CDR3: TGTGCCAGCAGTTTAGGGTCAGGGGGCGCGTATAATTCACCCCTCCACTTT.

This chain connects TRBV11-2 to TRBJ1-2; D is unresolved. The germline V gene has CDR1 SGHAT and CDR2 FQNNGV. V dropped 4 bases and J dropped 7 bases, with 10 bases sitting between them. The CDR3 contains 12 residues. CDR3 coding DNA: TGTGCCAGCAGCTGGGGAGAGGGTGGCTACACCTTC. This sequence encodes CASSWGEGGYTF.

V is TRBV6-5 and J is TRBJ2-5; no reliable D call. This CDR3 region has 11 residues. V was cut by 6 bases and J by 3 bases, with 5 bases left in between. Germline CDR1 is MNHEY and CDR2 is SVGAGI. CDR3 amino acids: CASSREETQYF. CDR3 sequence (DNA): TGTGCCAGCAGCAGAGAAGAGACCCAGTACTTC.

The gene calls are TRBV27 and TRBJ1-1; no reliable D call. CDR1 is MNHEY, CDR2 SMNVEV, per germline (reference sequence). V lost 7 bases to trimming and J lost 1 base, with 16 bases between them. This CDR3 has 15 residues. The DNA of the CDR3 is TGTGCCAGCATCCTGAGGTGGGATACGAACACTGAAGCTTTCTTT. Residues: CASILRWDTNTEAFF.

The chain couples TRBV9 to TRBJ1-1, with 9 positions matching TRBD1. CDR3 size: 16 residues. CDR1 and CDR2 from the germline V gene are SGDLS and YYNGEE. Trimming removed 0 bases from V and 1 base from J; junction bases left unmatched: 4. CDR3 nucleotides: TGTGCCAGCAGCGTAGGTGACAGGGGGTGGAACACTGAAGCTTTCTTT. Protein product: CASSVGDRGWNTEAFF.

The chain combines TRBV21-1 with TRBJ1-1; the table's D call, TRBD1, was not checked against the DNA. TRBV21-1 is a pseudogene locus. The CDR3 covers 12 residues. As DNA, the CDR3 is TGTGCCAGCAGCAAAGCGACAGTTGAAGCTTTCTTT. It encodes CASSKATVEAFF.

The chain is built from TRBV27 and TRBJ1-6, with D possibly being TRBD1 (5 bases). The CDR3 runs to 14 residues. Germline lookup yields CDR1 MNHEY and CDR2 SMNVEV (reference sequence). V lost 4 bases and J 7 bases, leaving 11 bases between the germline ends. CDR3 in DNA: TGTGCCAGCAGTTCACGGGGCTGGAATTCACCCCTCCACTTT. Protein product: CASSSRGWNSPLHF.

The chain is built from TRBV9 and TRBJ1-1; 8 bases line up with TRBD1. This CDR3 has 15 amino acids. Losses at the gene ends were 3 bases for V and 3 bases for J; bases not matched to a gene: 7. CDR1 SGDLS and CDR2 YYNGEE come from the germline V gene. The DNA for the CDR3 is TGTGCCAGCAGCGCTGGACAGGGCGTGGACACTGAAGCTTTCTTT. This sequence encodes CASSAGQGVDTEAFF.